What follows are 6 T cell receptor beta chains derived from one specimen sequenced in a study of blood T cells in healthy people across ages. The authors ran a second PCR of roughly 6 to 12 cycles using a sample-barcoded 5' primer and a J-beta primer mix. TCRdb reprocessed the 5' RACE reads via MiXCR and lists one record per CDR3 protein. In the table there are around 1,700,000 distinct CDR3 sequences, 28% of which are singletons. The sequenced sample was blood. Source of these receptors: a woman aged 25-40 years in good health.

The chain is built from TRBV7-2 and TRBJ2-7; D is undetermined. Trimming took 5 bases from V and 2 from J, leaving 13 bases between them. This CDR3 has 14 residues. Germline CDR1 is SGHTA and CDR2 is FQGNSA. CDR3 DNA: TGTGCCAGCAGCCCAACGACGGTGACCTACGAGCAGTACTTC. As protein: CASSPTTVTYEQYF.

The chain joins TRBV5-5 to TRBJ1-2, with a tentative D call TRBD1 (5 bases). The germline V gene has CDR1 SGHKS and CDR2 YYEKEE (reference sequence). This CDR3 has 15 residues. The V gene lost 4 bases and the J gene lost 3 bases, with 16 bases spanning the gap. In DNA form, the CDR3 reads TGTGCCAGCAGCCGGTTGATGGGGGGAGACTATGGCTACACCTTC. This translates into CASSRLMGGDYGYTF. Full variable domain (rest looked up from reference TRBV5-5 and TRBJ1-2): DAGVTQSPTHLIKTRGQQVTLRCSPISGHKSVSWYQQVLGQGPQFIFQYYEKEERGRGNFPDRFSARQFPNYSSELNVNALLLGDSALYLCASSRLMGGDYGYTFGSGTRLTVV.

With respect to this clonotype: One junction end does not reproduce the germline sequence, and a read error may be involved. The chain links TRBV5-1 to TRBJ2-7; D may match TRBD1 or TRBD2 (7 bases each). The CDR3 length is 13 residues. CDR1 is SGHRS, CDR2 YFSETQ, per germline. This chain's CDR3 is CASSFQGDYAQYF. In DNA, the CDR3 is TGCGCCAGCAGCTTCCAGGGGGACTACGCGCAGTACTTC.

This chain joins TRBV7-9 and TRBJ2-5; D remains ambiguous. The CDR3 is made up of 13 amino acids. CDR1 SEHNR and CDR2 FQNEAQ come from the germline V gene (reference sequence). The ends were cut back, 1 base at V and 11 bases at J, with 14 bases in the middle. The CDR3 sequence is CASSLVAFTEQYF. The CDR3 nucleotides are TGTGCCAGCAGCTTAGTTGCCTTCACGGAGCAGTACTTC. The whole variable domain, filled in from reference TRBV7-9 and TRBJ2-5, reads DTGVSQNPRHKITKRGQNVTFRCDPISEHNRLYWYRQTLGQGPEFLTYFQNEAQLEKSRLLSDRFSAERPKGSFSTLEIQRTEQGDSAMYLCASSLVAFTEQYFGPGTRLLVL.

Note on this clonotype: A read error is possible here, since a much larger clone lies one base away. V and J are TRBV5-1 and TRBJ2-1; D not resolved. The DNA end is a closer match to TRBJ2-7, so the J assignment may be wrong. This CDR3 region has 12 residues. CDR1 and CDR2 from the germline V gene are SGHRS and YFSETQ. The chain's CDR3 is CASSFSYTEQYF. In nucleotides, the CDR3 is TGCGCCAGCAGCTTTTCGTACACTGAGCAGTACTTC.

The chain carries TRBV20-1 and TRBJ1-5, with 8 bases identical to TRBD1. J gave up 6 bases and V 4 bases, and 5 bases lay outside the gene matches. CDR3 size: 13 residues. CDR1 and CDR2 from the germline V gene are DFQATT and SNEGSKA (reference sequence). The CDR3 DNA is TGCAGTGCTACCAGGGGGCTGGGTCAGCCCCAGCATTTT. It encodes CSATRGLGQPQHF.